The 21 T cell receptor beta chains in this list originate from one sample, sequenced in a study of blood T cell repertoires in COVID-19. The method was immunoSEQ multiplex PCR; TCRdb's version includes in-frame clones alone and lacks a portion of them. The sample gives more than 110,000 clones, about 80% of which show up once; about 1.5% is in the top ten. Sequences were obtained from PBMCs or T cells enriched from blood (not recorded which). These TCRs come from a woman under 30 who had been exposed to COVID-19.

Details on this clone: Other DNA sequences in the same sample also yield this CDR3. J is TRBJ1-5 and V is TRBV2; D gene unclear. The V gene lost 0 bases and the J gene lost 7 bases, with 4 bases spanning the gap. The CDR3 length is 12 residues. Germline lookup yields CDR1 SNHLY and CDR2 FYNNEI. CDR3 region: CASSEARQPQHF. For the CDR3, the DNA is TGTGCCAGCAGTGAAGCGAGGCAGCCCCAGCATTTT.

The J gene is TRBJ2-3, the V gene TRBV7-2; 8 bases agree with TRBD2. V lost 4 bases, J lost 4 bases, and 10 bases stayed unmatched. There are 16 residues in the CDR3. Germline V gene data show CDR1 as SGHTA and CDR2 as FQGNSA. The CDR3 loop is CASSSTGLGTSDTQYF. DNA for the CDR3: TGTGCCAGCAGCTCCACGGGACTAGGAACATCAGATACGCAGTATTTT.

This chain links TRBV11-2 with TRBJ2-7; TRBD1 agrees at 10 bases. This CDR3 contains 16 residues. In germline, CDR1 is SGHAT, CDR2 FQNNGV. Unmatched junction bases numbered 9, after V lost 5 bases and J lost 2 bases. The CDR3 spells CASSTHRGQGAYEQYF. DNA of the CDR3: TGTGCCAGCAGCACTCACCGTGGACAGGGGGCCTACGAGCAGTACTTC. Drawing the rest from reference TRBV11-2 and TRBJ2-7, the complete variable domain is EAGVAQSPRYKIIEKRQSVAFWCNPISGHATLYWYQQILGQGPKLLIQFQNNGVVDDSQLPKDRFSAERLKGVDSTLKIQPAKLEDSAVYLCASSTHRGQGAYEQYFGPGTRLTVT.

The CDR3: CASSITETVLKNIQYF. DNA for the CDR3: TGTGCCAGTAGTATTACAGAAACCGTCTTGAAAAACATTCAGTACTTC. The chain carries TRBV19 and TRBJ2-4; D is ambiguous. Between the trimmed V and J ends, which lost 3 bases and 4 bases, there was a span of 16 bases. Looked up from germline, CDR1 is LNHDA and CDR2 is SQIVND (reference sequence). This CDR3 is 16 amino acids long. Drawing the rest from reference TRBV19 and TRBJ2-4, the complete variable domain is DGGITQSPKYLFRKEGQNVTLSCEQNLNHDAMYWYRQDPGQGLRLIYYSQIVNDFQKGDIAEGYSVSREKKESFPLTVTSAQKNPTAFYLCASSITETVLKNIQYFGAGTRLSVL.

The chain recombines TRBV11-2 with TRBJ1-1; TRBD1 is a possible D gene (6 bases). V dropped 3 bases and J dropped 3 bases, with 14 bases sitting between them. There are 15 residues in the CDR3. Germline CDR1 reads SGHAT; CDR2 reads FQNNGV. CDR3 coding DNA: TGTGCCAGCAGCTTCGATGGACAGATCTACACTGAAGCTTTCTTT. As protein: CASSFDGQIYTEAFF.

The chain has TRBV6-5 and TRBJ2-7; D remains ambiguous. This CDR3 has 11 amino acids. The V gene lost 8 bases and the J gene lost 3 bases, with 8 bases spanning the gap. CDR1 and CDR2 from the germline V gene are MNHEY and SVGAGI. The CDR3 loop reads CASGQNYEQYF. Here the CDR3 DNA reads TGTGCCAGCGGGCAGAACTACGAGCAGTACTTC.

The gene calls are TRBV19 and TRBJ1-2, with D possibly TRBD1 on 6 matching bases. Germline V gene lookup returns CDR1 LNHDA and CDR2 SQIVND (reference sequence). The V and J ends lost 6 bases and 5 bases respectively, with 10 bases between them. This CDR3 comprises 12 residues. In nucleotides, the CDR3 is TGTGCCAGTAGGACTACAGGGTATGGCTACACCTTC. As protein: CASRTTGYGYTF.

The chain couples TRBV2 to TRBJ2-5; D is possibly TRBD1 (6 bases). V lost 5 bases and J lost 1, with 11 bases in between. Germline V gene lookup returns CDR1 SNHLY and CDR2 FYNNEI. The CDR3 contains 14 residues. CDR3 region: CASSRTVTQETQYF. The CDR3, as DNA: TGTGCCAGCAGTAGGACAGTTACCCAAGAGACCCAGTACTTC.

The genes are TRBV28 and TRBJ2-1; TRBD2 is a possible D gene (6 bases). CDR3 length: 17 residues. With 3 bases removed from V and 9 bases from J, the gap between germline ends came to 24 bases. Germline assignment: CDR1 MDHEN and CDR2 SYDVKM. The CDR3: CASSLARWGDVNVEQFF. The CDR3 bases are TGTGCCAGCAGTTTGGCTCGATGGGGGGATGTGAACGTTGAGCAGTTCTTC.

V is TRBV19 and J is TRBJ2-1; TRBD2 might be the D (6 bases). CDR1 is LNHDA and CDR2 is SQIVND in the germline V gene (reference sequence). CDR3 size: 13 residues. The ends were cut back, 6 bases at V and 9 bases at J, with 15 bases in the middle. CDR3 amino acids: CASRRDSGTEQFF. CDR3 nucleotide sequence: TGTGCCAGTAGAAGGGACTCGGGAACTGAGCAGTTCTTC.

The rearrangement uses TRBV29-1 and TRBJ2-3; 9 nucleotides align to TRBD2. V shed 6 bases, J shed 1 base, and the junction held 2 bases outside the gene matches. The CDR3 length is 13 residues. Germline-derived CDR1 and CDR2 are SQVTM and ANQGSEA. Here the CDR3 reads CSVRLAGTDTQYF. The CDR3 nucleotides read TGCAGCGTGAGACTAGCGGGCACAGATACGCAGTATTTT.

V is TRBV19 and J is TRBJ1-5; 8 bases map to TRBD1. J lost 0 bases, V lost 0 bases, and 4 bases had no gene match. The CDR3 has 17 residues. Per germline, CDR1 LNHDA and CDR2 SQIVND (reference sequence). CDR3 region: CASSIDPTGVSNQPQHF. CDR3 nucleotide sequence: TGTGCCAGTAGTATAGATCCGACAGGGGTTAGCAATCAGCCCCAGCATTTT.

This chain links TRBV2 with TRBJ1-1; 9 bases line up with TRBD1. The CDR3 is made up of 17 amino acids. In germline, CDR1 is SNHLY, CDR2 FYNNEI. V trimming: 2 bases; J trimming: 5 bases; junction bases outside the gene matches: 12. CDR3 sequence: CASSETTNWTGETEAFF. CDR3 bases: TGTGCCAGCAGTGAAACAACGAACTGGACAGGGGAAACTGAAGCTTTCTTT.

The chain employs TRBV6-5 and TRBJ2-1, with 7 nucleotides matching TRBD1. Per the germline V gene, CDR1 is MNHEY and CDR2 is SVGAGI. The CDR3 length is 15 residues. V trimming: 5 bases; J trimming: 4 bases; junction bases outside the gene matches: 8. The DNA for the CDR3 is TGTGCCAGCAGTCGTAGGACAGGACATTACAATGAGCAGTTCTTC. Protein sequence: CASSRRTGHYNEQFF.

CDR3 in DNA: TGTGCCAGCAGCCCCGAGGGGCAGCTACTAGCGGGGGGATACAATGAGCAGTTCTTC. Protein product: CASSPEGQLLAGGYNEQFF. The J gene is TRBJ2-1, the V gene TRBV5-5, with 12 bases matching TRBD2. V lost 4 bases to trimming and J lost 4 bases; unmatched junction nucleotides: 15. The germline gives CDR1 SGHKS, CDR2 YYEKEE (reference sequence). The CDR3 spans 19 residues.

The CDR3: CASRTGTRKNIQYF. CDR3 DNA sequence: TGTGCCAGCAGGACCGGGACTAGGAAAAACATTCAGTACTTC. V gene TRBV5-8 combines with J gene TRBJ2-4, with 8 bases aligning to TRBD2. The germline V gene has CDR1 SGHTS and CDR2 YDEGEE. With V trimmed by 5 bases and J by 4 bases, 5 bases remained unmatched. The CDR3 is made up of 14 amino acids. The complete variable domain, with remaining parts taken from reference TRBV5-8 and TRBJ2-4, reads EAGVTQSPTHLIKTRGQQATLRCSPISGHTSVYWYQQALGLGLQFLLWYDEGEERNRGNFPPRFSGRQFPNYSSELNVNALELEDSALYLCASRTGTRKNIQYFGAGTRLSVL.

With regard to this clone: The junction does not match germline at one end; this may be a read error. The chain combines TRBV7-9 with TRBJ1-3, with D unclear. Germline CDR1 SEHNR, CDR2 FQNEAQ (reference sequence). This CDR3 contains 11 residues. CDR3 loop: CASSITLEIDF. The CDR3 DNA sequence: TGTGCCAGCAGCATAACCCTTGAAATAGATTTT.

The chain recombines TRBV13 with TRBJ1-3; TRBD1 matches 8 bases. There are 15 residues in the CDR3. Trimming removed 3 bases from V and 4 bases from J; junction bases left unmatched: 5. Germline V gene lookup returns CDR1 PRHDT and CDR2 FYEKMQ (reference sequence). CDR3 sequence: CASSFDRGRGNTIYF. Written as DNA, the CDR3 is TGTGCCAGCAGCTTCGACAGGGGACGGGGAAACACCATATATTTT.

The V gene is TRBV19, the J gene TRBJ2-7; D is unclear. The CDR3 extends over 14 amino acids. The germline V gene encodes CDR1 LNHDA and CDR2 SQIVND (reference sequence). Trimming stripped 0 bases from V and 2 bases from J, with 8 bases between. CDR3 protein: CASSIDLEAYEQYF. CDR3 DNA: TGTGCCAGTAGTATAGATCTAGAAGCCTACGAGCAGTACTTC. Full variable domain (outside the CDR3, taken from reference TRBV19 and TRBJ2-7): DGGITQSPKYLFRKEGQNVTLSCEQNLNHDAMYWYRQDPGQGLRLIYYSQIVNDFQKGDIAEGYSVSREKKESFPLTVTSAQKNPTAFYLCASSIDLEAYEQYFGPGTRLTVT.

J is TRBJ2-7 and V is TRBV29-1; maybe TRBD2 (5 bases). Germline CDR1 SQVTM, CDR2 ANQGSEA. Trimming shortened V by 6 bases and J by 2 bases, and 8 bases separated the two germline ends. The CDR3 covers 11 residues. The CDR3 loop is CSVAGTYEQYF. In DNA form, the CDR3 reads TGCAGCGTCGCCGGGACCTACGAGCAGTACTTC.

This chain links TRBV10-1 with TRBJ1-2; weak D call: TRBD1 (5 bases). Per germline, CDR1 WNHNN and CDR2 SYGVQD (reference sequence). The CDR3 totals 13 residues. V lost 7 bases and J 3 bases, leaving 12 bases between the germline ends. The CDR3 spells CASKKQAHYGYTF. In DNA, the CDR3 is TGCGCCAGCAAAAAACAGGCCCACTATGGCTACACCTTC.